These 21 T cell receptor beta chains were all obtained from the same sample, sequenced in a study of identical twins. TCRdb itself ran the 5' RACE reads through MiXCR, one entry per CDR3 protein. The table records around 480,000 distinct CDR3 sequences, 12% to 15% of them present only once. The same data also contributed to another study, on yellow fever vaccine responses in identical twins.

The sequencing sample was made of CD4+ T cells sorted from blood. The receptors come from a young woman in good health.

This clonotype turned up a few times. The chain couples TRBV20-1 to TRBJ2-3; 10 bases agree with TRBD2. CDR1 is DFQATT, CDR2 SNEGSKA, per germline (reference sequence). This CDR3 is 15 amino acids long. Trimming removed 6 bases from V and 3 bases from J; junction bases left unmatched: 9. DNA for the CDR3: TGCAGTGCCCTCAAGCGGGAGGGCCGAACAGATACGCAGTATTTT. As protein: CSALKREGRTDTQYF.

A few counts support this clonotype. The CDR3 coding sequence is TGTGCCAGCAGCCAGCGAATGGTGGGCGTCCGACCCTACGAGCAGTACTTC. It specifies CASSQRMVGVRPYEQYF. This chain links TRBV7-9 with TRBJ2-7; no clear D. This CDR3 is built from 17 residues. V lost 5 bases, J lost 2 bases, and 22 bases lay in between. The germline V gene encodes CDR1 SEHNR and CDR2 FQNEAQ (reference sequence).

In this sample, this clonotype turned up a few times. The chain uses TRBV7-9 and TRBJ2-1; 8 bases are shared with TRBD2. CDR3 length: 14 residues. V lost 2 bases to trimming and J lost 12 bases; unmatched junction nucleotides: 9. CDR1 and CDR2 (germline): SEHNR, FQNEAQ (reference sequence). The CDR3 here is CASSLTKTSVGQFF. The CDR3 nucleotides read TGTGCCAGCAGCTTAACCAAGACTAGCGTCGGGCAGTTCTTC.

The table lists this clonotype with a few counts. The rearrangement joins TRBV6-2 or TRBV6-3 to TRBJ2-7; the D is unclear. V was pared by 6 bases and J by 6 bases, with 15 bases between. Germline V CDR1 and CDR2: MNHEY, SVGEGT. CDR3 size: 13 residues. The CDR3 bases are TGTGCCAGCAGCGCCCCCGCCAACACCGAGCAGTACTTC. It translates to CASSAPANTEQYF.

The V and J genes are TRBV3-1 and TRBJ2-3; D uncertain. Germline CDR1 LGHDT, CDR2 YNNKEL (reference sequence). V was clipped by 3 bases and J by 0 bases, with 7 bases between them. The CDR3 covers 14 residues. The CDR3 region has the DNA TGTGCCAGCAGCCAGGGATCTAGCACAGATACGCAGTATTTT. It codes for CASSQGSSTDTQYF.

This clonotype came up a few times. J is TRBJ2-3 and V is TRBV7-2, with TRBD2 as a possible D gene (6 bases). Deletions cut 2 bases from V and 5 bases from J, with 14 bases between. The CDR3 is 15 amino acids. Germline CDR1 reads SGHTA; CDR2 reads FQGNSA. The DNA of the CDR3 is TGTGCCAGCAGCTTATCTGGAGGGCCTTTAGATACGCAGTATTTT. The encoded protein is CASSLSGGPLDTQYF.

The rearrangement joins TRBV11-2 to TRBJ2-2; tentatively, D is TRBD1 or TRBD2 (5 bases each). The CDR3 has 15 amino acids. V lost 0 bases and J lost 7, with 12 bases in between. Germline V gives CDR1 SGHAT, CDR2 FQNNGV. The CDR3 is CASSLDPWGNGELFF. The CDR3 DNA sequence: TGTGCCAGCAGCTTAGATCCCTGGGGGAACGGGGAGCTGTTTTTT.

The DNA for the CDR3 is TGTGCCAGCAGCTTCGGGACAGGGCAAAATTCACCCCTCCACTTT. Translated, it gives CASSFGTGQNSPLHF. The chain couples TRBV7-2 to TRBJ1-6, with 9 bases fitting TRBD1. V shed 3 bases and J 7 bases; nucleotides not matched to a gene: 4. This CDR3 has 15 amino acids. Germline assignment: CDR1 SGHTA and CDR2 FQGNSA.

This CDR3 reads CASTYSRGVGTDTQYF. The CDR3 DNA follows: TGTGCCAGCACCTATTCGCGGGGTGTGGGCACAGATACGCAGTATTTT. The chain has TRBV7-2 and TRBJ2-3, with a weak D call TRBD2 (6 bases). Trimming pared 7 bases from V and 1 base from J, leaving 18 bases between. Per the germline V gene, CDR1 is SGHTA and CDR2 is FQGNSA. The CDR3 is 16 residues long.

This clonotype was found a few times. The rearrangement links TRBV20-1 to TRBJ2-7; TRBD2 matches 12 bases. Unmatched junction bases numbered 8, after V lost 6 bases and J lost 2 bases. CDR1 DFQATT and CDR2 SNEGSKA come from the germline V gene (reference sequence). The CDR3 runs to 15 residues. CDR3 sequence reads: CSAPGTSGLAYEQYF. The CDR3 region has the DNA TGCAGTGCCCCCGGGACTAGCGGGTTAGCCTACGAGCAGTACTTC.

This clonotype was detected only a few times. The J gene is TRBJ1-1, the V gene TRBV28; D is unresolved. The germline V and J ends were trimmed by 2 bases and 6 bases, with 13 bases remaining between them. The V gene's germline CDR1 is MDHEN and CDR2 SYDVKM. The CDR3 is 14 amino acids. Written as DNA, the CDR3 is TGTGCCAGCAGTTTACCCGGGAGTCGGGCTGAAGCTTTCTTT. Translation gives CASSLPGSRAEAFF.

This clonotype was seen a handful of times. The chain has TRBV6-2 or TRBV6-3 and TRBJ2-7; D possibly corresponds to TRBD1 (5 bases). Germline CDR1 is MNHEY and CDR2 is SVGEGT. This CDR3 spans 12 amino acids. The CDR3 here is CAATGRGYEQYF. The CDR3, as DNA: TGTGCTGCCACAGGAAGGGGTTACGAGCAGTACTTC.

This clonotype was counted only a few times. The V call is TRBV7-9, the J call TRBJ2-1; D might be TRBD1 (6 bases). The CDR3 has 14 residues. V was trimmed by 2 bases and J by 8 bases, leaving 13 bases between them. Germline assignment: CDR1 SEHNR and CDR2 FQNEAQ (reference sequence). The CDR3, as DNA: TGTGCCAGCAGCTTAATAGGGTCAGGGGATGAGCAGTTCTTC. Translation: CASSLIGSGDEQFF.

V gene TRBV20-1 combines with J gene TRBJ1-1; D is undetermined. Trimming stripped 3 bases from V and 2 bases from J, with 13 bases between. The germline V gene encodes CDR1 DFQATT and CDR2 SNEGSKA (reference sequence). The CDR3 extends over 14 amino acids. CDR3 DNA sequence: TGCAGTGCTAGGTGGCCAGACCTAAACACTGAAGCTTTCTTT. Encoded protein: CSARWPDLNTEAFF.

The chain couples TRBV5-1 to TRBJ2-1; D gene unclear. V was clipped by 5 bases and J by 0 bases, with 15 bases between them. Germline V gene lookup returns CDR1 SGHRS and CDR2 YFSETQ. The CDR3 covers 16 residues. CDR3 residues: CASRTTAESSYNEQFF. CDR3 DNA sequence: TGCGCCAGCAGAACAACAGCCGAAAGCTCCTACAATGAGCAGTTCTTC.

This clonotype was recorded a few times. V gene TRBV5-6 combines with J gene TRBJ2-5, with D possibly being TRBD1 (6 bases). This CDR3 spans 14 amino acids. Germline V gives CDR1 SGHDT, CDR2 YYEEEE. Trimming took off 1 base at V and 5 bases at J, with 12 bases between the two ends. The CDR3 nucleotides read TGTGCCAGCAGCTTGCTACAGGGACGGGAGACCCAGTACTTC. This encodes CASSLLQGRETQYF.

At least ten counts were recorded for this clonotype. This chain uses TRBV29-1 with TRBJ2-7; D uncertain. Deletions cut 4 bases from V and 2 bases from J, with 15 bases between. Germline V gene data show CDR1 as SQVTM and CDR2 as ANQGSEA. The CDR3 totals 14 residues. The CDR3 here is CSVGLQKGPYEQYF. The CDR3 bases are TGCAGCGTTGGTTTACAGAAAGGGCCCTACGAGCAGTACTTC.

The table lists this clonotype with a few counts. CDR3 nucleotides: TGTGCCACCAGTGGGGGGTCGGAGCAGTTCTTC. Translating gives CATSGGSEQFF. The chain uses TRBV24-1 and TRBJ2-1; D tentatively fits TRBD1 or TRBD2 (5 bases each). The ends were cut back, 5 bases at V and 10 bases at J, with 8 bases in the middle. CDR3 size: 11 residues. Germline V gives CDR1 KGHDR, CDR2 SFDVKD.

This clonotype has more than one count but fewer than ten. The chain couples TRBV5-1 to TRBJ2-7, with D perhaps TRBD1 or TRBD2 (5 bases each). Looked up from germline, CDR1 is SGHRS and CDR2 is YFSETQ. V dropped 1 base and J dropped 4 bases, with 9 bases sitting between them. This CDR3 contains 13 residues. The CDR3 loop is CASSLRGLYEQYF. CDR3 nucleotide sequence: TGCGCCAGCAGCTTGCGGGGCCTTTACGAGCAGTACTTC.

This clonotype has just a few counts. CDR3 protein: CASSSWTAAGANVLTF. The CDR3 DNA sequence: TGTGCCAGCAGCTCATGGACAGCCGCTGGGGCCAACGTCCTGACTTTC. The chain carries TRBV7-8 and TRBJ2-6, with D maybe TRBD1 (6 bases). The germline gives CDR1 SGHVS, CDR2 FQNEAQ. CDR3 length equals 16 residues. Trimming cost V 4 bases and J 2 bases, with 12 bases left between them.

This clonotype showed up just a few times. This rearrangement joins TRBV7-2 to TRBJ2-1; no clear D. This CDR3 has 15 amino acids. Between the trimmed V and J ends, which lost 2 bases and 4 bases, there was a span of 12 bases. The germline V gene has CDR1 SGHTA and CDR2 FQGNSA. The CDR3 region is CASSLRGIVYNEQFF. The CDR3 DNA sequence: TGTGCCAGCAGCTTACGCGGTATAGTATACAATGAGCAGTTCTTC. The whole variable domain, remainder taken from reference TRBV7-2 and TRBJ2-1, is GAGVSQSPSNKVTEKGKDVELRCDPISGHTALYWYRQSLGQGLEFLIYFQGNSAPDKSGLPSDRFSAERTGGSVSTLTIQRTQQEDSAVYLCASSLRGIVYNEQFFGPGTRLTVL.